This is a list of T cell receptor beta chains from one sample in a study of blood T cells in healthy people across ages. TCRdb re-called the 5' RACE reads with MiXCR, one entry per CDR3 protein. This table holds around 800,000 distinct CDR3 sequences, about 45% found once. Input material: blood. Receptors originate from a man at least 80 years old in good health. The conserved cysteine and the conserved F or W are not part of the CDR3 here. For some rows the clone size is stated as once, few or many, or as a class when expanded; others skip it.

j_call v_call clone_size cdr3_aa
TRBJ2-7 TRBV20-1 few SAFSGETYEQY
TRBJ1-1 TRBV6-5 NA ASSYSMSDTEAF
TRBJ1-1 TRBV6-1 NA ASSELAFGAF
TRBJ2-3 TRBV7-2 NA ASSLGAASDTQY
TRBJ2-1 TRBV29-1 NA SVSEGLAGYNEQF
NA TRBV6-2/TRBV6-3 NA ASSYWEFDEQY
TRBJ2-1 TRBV10-3 NA AISESLQGANEQF
TRBJ2-5 TRBV10-3 NA AISFRDGQETQY
TRBJ2-7 TRBV7-9 many ASSLGGLAGDEQY
TRBJ1-4 TRBV28 NA ATGGQPNEKLF
NA TRBV4-2 NA ASSQDVGGQGRIGLSKTQY
TRBJ1-1 TRBV20-1 NA SAGSAVFGAF
TRBJ2-1 TRBV7-8 few ASSLVGTVYNEQF
TRBJ2-1 TRBV4-2 NA ASSQDRVHGQF
NA TRBV11-2 NA ASMGTSSYNEQY
TRBJ2-1 TRBV20-1 once STHLGGRGYNEQF